A selection of T cell receptor beta chains follows, all from one sample in a study of OX40 agonist ivuxolimab in advanced cancers. Assay used: immunoSEQ multiplex PCR; TCRdb lists only in-frame clones, some missing. The sample yields about 55,000 clones, around 87% seen once. The sequenced sample was CD4+ or CD8+ T cells sorted from blood, obtained in a trial of the OX40 agonist ivuxolimab. Source of these receptors: an adult with an advanced solid tumor such as melanoma, head and neck, liver or kidney cancer. Each CDR3 is given with its conserved first and last residue. The D gene is left open where the match is weak. Clone size, where shown, is once, few, many, or a class for clones that have expanded.

>NA|NA|TRBJ2-1|TRBV19
TGTGCCAGTAGTATGGGCGGGAATGAGCAGTTCTTC
CASSMGGNEQFF
>NA|NA|TRBJ2-5|TRBV7-8
TGTGCCAGCAGCTTCTGGCGCGAAGAGACCCAGTACTTC
CASSFWREETQYF
>NA|NA|TRBJ2-7|TRBV6-5
TGTGCCAGCAGTTACAGGGGTACCGGCTACGAGCAGTACTTC
CASSYRGTGYEQYF
>NA|NA|TRBJ2-3|TRBV19
TGTGCCAGTAGTAATGAAATGACAGATACGCAGTATTTT
CASSNEMTDTQYF
>NA|TRBD1|TRBJ1-1|TRBV9
TGTGCCAGCGGACAGGGGTCGGATGAAGCTTTCTTT
CASGQGSDEAFF
>NA|NA|TRBJ1-1|TRBV19
TGTGCCAGTCGGCTTGGTGGCACTGAAGCTTTCTTT
CASRLGGTEAFF
>NA|TRBD1|TRBJ1-5|TRBV27
TGTGCCAGCAGTTTTACAGGGGGCAATCAGCCCCAGCATTTT
CASSFTGGNQPQHF
>NA|NA|TRBJ1-2|TRBV4-1
TGCGCCAGCAGCCATAACCAAGCAGCCGCTAACTATGGCTACACCTTC
CASSHNQAAANYGYTF
>NA|NA|TRBJ1-2|TRBV5-1
TGCGCCAGCAGCCAAGCGGACGCAGGGGCGTATGGCTACACCTTC
CASSQADAGAYGYTF
>NA|NA|TRBJ2-7|TRBV5-4
TGTGCCAGCAGCTTGGGTCGGGGCGAGCAGTACTTC
CASSLGRGEQYF
>NA|NA|TRBJ1-6|TRBV15
TGTGCCACCAGCAGAATCCCGGAGGGGAATTCACCCCTCCACTTT
CATSRIPEGNSPLHF
>once|NA|TRBJ2-7|TRBV7-2
TGTGCCAGCAGCTGGGGACGGCGGCCCGGAGAGCAGTACTTC
CASSWGRRPGEQYF
>NA|NA|TRBJ1-1|TRBV5-8
TGTGCCAGCAGTTCTACTCTGAACACTGAAGCTTTCTTT
CASSSTLNTEAFF
>NA|NA|TRBJ1-2|TRBV5-4
TGTGCCAGCAGCTTTACCGGGACGGCTAGGGGCTACTATGGCTACACCTTC
CASSFTGTARGYYGYTF
>NA|NA|TRBJ2-7|TRBV7-9
TGTGCCAGCAGCCCCCCTGTGGGAGGGACAACCTACGAGCAGTACTTC
CASSPPVGGTTYEQYF
>medium-sized|TRBD1|TRBJ1-2|TRBV4-3
TGCGCCAGCAGCCTAGACAGGACAGGGTACTATGGCTACACCTTC
CASSLDRTGYYGYTF
>once|NA|TRBJ2-7|TRBV6-5
TGTGCCAGCAGTTACGATTCGGGATCCTCGTTCTACGAGCAGTACTTC
CASSYDSGSSFYEQYF
>NA|NA|TRBJ1-4|TRBV18
TGTGCCAGCTCACCACCCGCAGGGAGCGAAAAACTGTTTTTT
CASSPPAGSEKLFF
>NA|NA|TRBJ1-1|TRBV4-1
TGCGCCAGCAGCCCTTGGGAGGACACTGAAGCTTTCTTT
CASSPWEDTEAFF
>NA|NA|TRBJ1-2|TRBV19
TGTGCCAGTAGTATTGGCACAGGGAAGCCTCTGAGTGGCTACACCTTC
CASSIGTGKPLSGYTF
>NA|TRBD2|TRBJ2-1|TRBV9
TGTGCCAGCAGCTACGGGGGGGCGATGTTAGATGAGCAGTTCTTC
CASSYGGAMLDEQFF
>NA|NA|TRBJ1-5|TRBV28
TGTGCTGTTGGGGTGAGCAATCAGCCCCAGCATTTT
CAVGVSNQPQHF